This entry lists 2 T cell receptor beta chains sequenced from one sample in a study of T cells after yellow fever vaccination. MiXCR, run by TCRdb on the 5' RACE reads, gives a single entry per CDR3 protein. The sample holds roughly 310,000 distinct CDR3 sequences; more than 8.5% are singletons and the top ten take more than 15%. The source material was PBMCs, sampled on the day of the first yellow fever vaccination. The source of these receptors is a man aged 18 to 30 who received the YFV17D yellow fever vaccine.

The V and J genes are TRBV6-1 and TRBJ2-6, with D perhaps matching TRBD1 (5 bases). The germline V and J ends were trimmed by 7 bases and 2 bases, with 12 bases remaining between them. This CDR3 is built from 15 residues. Per the germline V gene, CDR1 is MNHNS and CDR2 is SASEGT. The CDR3 region is CASTVTDPGANVLTF. CDR3 DNA sequence: TGTGCCAGCACTGTGACAGACCCTGGGGCCAACGTCCTGACTTTC.

In this sample, this clonotype turned up a few times. The CDR3 DNA is TGTGCCAGCAGTGAAATGGGGACAGGGTTGAACGGGGAGCTGTTTTTT. Amino acids: CASSEMGTGLNGELFF. The chain is built from TRBV12-3 or TRBV12-4 and TRBJ2-2; 9 bases fit TRBD1. The V and J ends lost 5 bases and 7 bases, in that order; junction bases with no gene match: 11. This CDR3 comprises 16 residues.